The 7 T cell receptor beta chains presented below share a single source sample, sequenced in a study of T cells in Graves' hyperthyroidism and ophthalmopathy. Researchers amplified the TCR beta CDR3 regions from RNA transcripts. The HTBI primer set served for first-round RT-PCR of the TCR CDR3. TCRdb itself ran the multiplex PCR reads through MiXCR, one entry per CDR3 protein. Among some 620,000 distinct CDR3 sequences listed, 15% to 20% were seen once. The sample was blood. The receptors derive from a woman in her 30s with Graves' hyperthyroidism.

This clonotype was observed a few times. The chain combines TRBV7-8 with TRBJ2-5, with TRBD1 matching 8 bases. Germline V gene sequence: CDR1 SGHVS, CDR2 FQNEAQ. CDR3 length: 18 residues. Trimming at V came to 1 base and at J to 4 bases, leaving 14 bases not matched to a gene. The CDR3: CASSLGGFRDRRGETQYF. The CDR3 DNA sequence: TGTGCCAGCAGCTTAGGGGGCTTCCGGGACAGGAGGGGAGAGACCCAGTACTTC.

This clonotype was seen many times. The V and J genes are TRBV7-3 and TRBJ2-3; D unresolved. Trimming took 5 bases from V and 2 from J, leaving 14 bases between them. In germline, CDR1 is SGHTA, CDR2 FQGTGA. The length of the CDR3 is 15 residues. The chain's CDR3 is CASSLIVGSTDTQYF. In nucleotides, the CDR3 is TGTGCCAGCAGCCTTATAGTGGGTTCCACAGATACGCAGTATTTT.

In its sample, this clonotype was seen many times. The chain joins TRBV20-1 to TRBJ1-4; D unresolved. The V end was cut by 0 bases, the J end by 6 bases, with 14 bases between. CDR1 DFQATT and CDR2 SNEGSKA come from the germline V gene (reference sequence). The CDR3 runs to 15 residues. CDR3 sequence reads: CSARDSEGLDEKLFF. The CDR3 DNA sequence: TGCAGTGCTAGAGATTCAGAGGGCTTGGATGAAAAACTGTTTTTT.

This clonotype was recorded at least ten times. The chain has TRBV7-2 and TRBJ2-5, with D possibly matching TRBD2 (5 bases). The CDR3 loop spans 12 amino acids. The germline V gene has CDR1 SGHTA and CDR2 FQGNSA. The V and J ends lost 1 base and 6 bases respectively, with 6 bases between them. This chain's CDR3 is CASSLERKTQYF. CDR3 DNA: TGTGCCAGCAGCTTAGAGCGGAAGACCCAGTACTTC.

This clonotype was seen repeatedly, ten times or more. This chain uses TRBV2 with TRBJ1-5, with D possibly TRBD1 on 6 matching bases. Germline CDR1 reads SNHLY; CDR2 reads FYNNEI. This CDR3 spans 12 amino acids. Trimming took off 8 bases at V and 7 bases at J, with 12 bases between the two ends. The CDR3 DNA reads as TGTGCCAGCGGGGGCAATAGGCAGCCCCAGCATTTT. Its protein product is CASGGNRQPQHF.

This chain uses TRBV5-8 with TRBJ1-5, with TRBD1 as a possible D gene (5 bases). Per germline, CDR1 SGHTS and CDR2 YDEGEE. The CDR3 spans 15 residues. The V gene lost 0 bases and the J gene lost 3 bases, with 10 bases spanning the gap. The CDR3 region is CASSLGQNYNQPQHF. In DNA form, the CDR3 reads TGTGCCAGCAGCTTGGGACAGAATTACAATCAGCCCCAGCATTTT. Filled out from reference TRBV5-8 and TRBJ1-5, the complete variable domain reads EAGVTQSPTHLIKTRGQQATLRCSPISGHTSVYWYQQALGLGLQFLLWYDEGEERNRGNFPPRFSGRQFPNYSSELNVNALELEDSALYLCASSLGQNYNQPQHFGDGTRLSIL.

This clonotype has only a few counts. The genes are TRBV29-1 and TRBJ1-4; no firm D call. CDR3 size: 12 residues. Germline V gives CDR1 SQVTM, CDR2 ANQGSEA. Trimming took off 6 bases at V and 7 bases at J, with 12 bases between the two ends. The CDR3 nucleotides read TGCAGCGTCACACTGTTTGGTGAAAAACTGTTTTTT. This codes for CSVTLFGEKLFF.